The present entry profiles one T cell receptor beta chain with its context. Its antigen is still unknown. These data belong to a study of blood T cells in healthy people across ages. The study's findings and limits: The study found more naive CD4+ cells and higher diversity in long-lived than aged donors.

Primed by a sample-barcoded 5' primer and a J-beta primer mix, a second PCR proceeded for about 7 to 11 cycles. TCRdb redid the calling of the 5' RACE reads with MiXCR, one entry per CDR3 protein. This table holds about 1.6 million distinct CDR3 sequences, 30% to 35% found once. V lost 1 base and J 1 base, leaving 11 bases between the germline ends. The CDR3 has 14 residues. From germline, CDR1 is GTSNPN and CDR2 SVGIG (reference sequence). The TCR comes from a woman in her 30s in good health. The chain links TRBV30 to TRBJ2-7; perhaps TRBD2 as D (6 bases). Sequenced input: blood. CDR3 in DNA: TGTGCCTGGAGTGAAAGGAGGGCTTCCTACGAGCAGTACTTC. The encoded protein is CAWSERRASYEQYF.